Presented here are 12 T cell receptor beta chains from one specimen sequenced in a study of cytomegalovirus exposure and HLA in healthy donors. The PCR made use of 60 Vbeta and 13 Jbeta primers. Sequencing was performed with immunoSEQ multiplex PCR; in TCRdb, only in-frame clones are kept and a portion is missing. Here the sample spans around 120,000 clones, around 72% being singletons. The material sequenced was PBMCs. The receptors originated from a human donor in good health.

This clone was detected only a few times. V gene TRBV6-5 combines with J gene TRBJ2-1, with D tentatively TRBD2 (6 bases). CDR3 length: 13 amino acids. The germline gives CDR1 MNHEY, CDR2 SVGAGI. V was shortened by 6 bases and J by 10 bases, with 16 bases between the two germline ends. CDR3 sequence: CASSPPGVREQFF. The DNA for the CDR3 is TGTGCCAGCAGCCCTCCGGGGGTGCGAGAGCAGTTCTTC.

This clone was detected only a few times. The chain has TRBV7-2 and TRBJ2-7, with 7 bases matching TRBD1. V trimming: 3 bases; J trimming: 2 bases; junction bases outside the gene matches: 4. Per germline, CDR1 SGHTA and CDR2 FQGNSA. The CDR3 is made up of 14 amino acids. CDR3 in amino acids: CASSLSGQPYEQYF. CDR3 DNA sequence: TGTGCCAGCAGCTTGTCGGGACAGCCCTACGAGCAGTACTTC.

The CDR3 coding sequence is TGTGCCATCAGTGGGACCGGGACAGGGGCTGGAAACACCATATATTTT. This translates into CAISGTGTGAGNTIYF. The V gene is TRBV10-3, the J gene TRBJ1-3; 10 nucleotides match TRBD1. The CDR3 has 16 residues. Unmatched junction bases numbered 5, after V lost 4 bases and J lost 2 bases. Germline-derived CDR1 and CDR2 are ENHRY and SYGVKD.

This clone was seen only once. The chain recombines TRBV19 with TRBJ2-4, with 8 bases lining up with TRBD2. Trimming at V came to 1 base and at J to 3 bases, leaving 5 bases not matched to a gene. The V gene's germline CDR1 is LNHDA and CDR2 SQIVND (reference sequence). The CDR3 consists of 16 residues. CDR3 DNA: TGTGCCAGTAGTATAGCCGGGGGGGGCAACAAAAACATTCAGTACTTC. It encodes CASSIAGGGNKNIQYF.

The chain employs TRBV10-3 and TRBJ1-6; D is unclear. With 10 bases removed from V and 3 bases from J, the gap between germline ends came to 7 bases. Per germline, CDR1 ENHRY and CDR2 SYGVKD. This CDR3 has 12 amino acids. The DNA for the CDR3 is TGTGCCACCTTTAACTATAATTCACCCCTCCACTTT. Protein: CATFNYNSPLHF.

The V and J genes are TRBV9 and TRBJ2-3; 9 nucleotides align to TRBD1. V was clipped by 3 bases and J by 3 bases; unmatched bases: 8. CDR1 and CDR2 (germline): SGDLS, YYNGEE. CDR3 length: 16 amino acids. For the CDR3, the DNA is TGTGCCAGCAGCGGGCCCGGGACAGGGATAACAGATACGCAGTATTTT. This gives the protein CASSGPGTGITDTQYF.

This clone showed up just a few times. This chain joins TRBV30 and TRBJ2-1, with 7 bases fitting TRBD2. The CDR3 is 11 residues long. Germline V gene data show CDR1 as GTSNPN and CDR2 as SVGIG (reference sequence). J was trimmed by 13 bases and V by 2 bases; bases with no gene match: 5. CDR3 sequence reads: CAWSSQRDQFF. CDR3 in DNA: TGTGCCTGGAGTTCCCAGCGGGATCAGTTCTTC.

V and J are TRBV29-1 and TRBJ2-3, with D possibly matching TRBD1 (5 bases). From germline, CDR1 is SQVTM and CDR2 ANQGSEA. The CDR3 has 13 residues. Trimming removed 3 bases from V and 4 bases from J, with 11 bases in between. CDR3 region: CSVEIRVADTQYF. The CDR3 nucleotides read TGCAGCGTTGAGATCAGGGTGGCAGATACGCAGTATTTT.

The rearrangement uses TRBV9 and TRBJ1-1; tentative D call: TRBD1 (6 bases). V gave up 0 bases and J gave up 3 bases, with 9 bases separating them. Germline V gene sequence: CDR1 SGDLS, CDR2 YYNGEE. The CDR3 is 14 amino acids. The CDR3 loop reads CASSVGGPDTEAFF. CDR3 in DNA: TGTGCCAGCAGCGTAGGGGGGCCGGACACTGAAGCTTTCTTT. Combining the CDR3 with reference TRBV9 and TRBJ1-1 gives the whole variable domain DSGVTQTPKHLITATGQRVTLRCSPRSGDLSVYWYQQSLDQGLQFLIQYYNGEERAKGNILERFSAQQFPDLHSELNLSSLELGDSALYFCASSVGGPDTEAFFGQGTRLTVV.

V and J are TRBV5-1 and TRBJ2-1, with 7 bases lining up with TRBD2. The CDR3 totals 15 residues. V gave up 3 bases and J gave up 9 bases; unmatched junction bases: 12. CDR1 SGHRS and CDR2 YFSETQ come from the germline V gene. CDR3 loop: CASSSHWAGEAEQFF. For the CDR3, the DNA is TGCGCCAGCAGCTCCCACTGGGCGGGAGAGGCTGAGCAGTTCTTC. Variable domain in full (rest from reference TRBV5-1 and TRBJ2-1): KAGVTQTPRYLIKTRGQQVTLSCSPISGHRSVSWYQQTPGQGLQFLFEYFSETQRNKGNFPGRFSGRQFSNSRSEMNVSTLELGDSALYLCASSSHWAGEAEQFFGPGTRLTVL.

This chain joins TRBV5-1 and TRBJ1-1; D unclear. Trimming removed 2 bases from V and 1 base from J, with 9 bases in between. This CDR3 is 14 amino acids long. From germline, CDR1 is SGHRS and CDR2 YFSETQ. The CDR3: CASSFSAENTEAFF. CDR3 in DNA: TGCGCCAGCAGCTTCTCGGCGGAGAACACTGAAGCTTTCTTT.

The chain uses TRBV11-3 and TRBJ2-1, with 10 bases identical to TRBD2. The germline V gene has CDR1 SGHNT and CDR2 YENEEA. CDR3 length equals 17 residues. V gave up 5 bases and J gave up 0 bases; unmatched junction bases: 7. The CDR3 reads CASSAKIAGGSYNEQFF. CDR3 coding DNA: TGTGCCAGCAGCGCAAAAATAGCGGGGGGCTCCTACAATGAGCAGTTCTTC.